This T cell receptor (beta chain) was recorded in a study of human T cells and chemical hapten exposure. In its sample, this clonotype was seen a few times. Germline CDR1 and CDR2: SEHNR and FQNEAQ (reference sequence). The CDR3 sequence is 15 residues long. V lost 5 bases to trimming and J lost 5 bases, with 17 bases between them. Each CDR3 protein is one row after TCRdb ran MiXCR on the RACE reads. The table records about 350,000 distinct CDR3 sequences, about 5% of them present only once. Time point defined: pre-sensitization, week 0. Treatment of the sample: therapeutic diphenylcyclopropenone sensitization with weekly scalp DPC.

The rearrangement joins TRBV7-9 to TRBJ2-3; D is unclear. This clonotype was obtained from a woman between 18 and 29 years old with alopecia areata. Some clones in this sample may be carry-over from other donors' samples. Sequenced material: whole blood, taken in connection with sensitization to the hapten diphenylcyclopropenone (DPC). For the CDR3, the DNA is TGTGCCAGCAGCCATCCTGGCGGCCAAGGAGATACGCAGTATTTT. Amino acids: CASSHPGGQGDTQYF.